The 13 T cell receptor beta chains below all came from one sample that was sequenced in a study of monozygotic twins with inflammatory bowel disease. TCRdb re-called the 5' RACE reads and catalogs CDR3 proteins one per entry, DNA excluded. The sample totals around 200,000 distinct CDR3 sequences. Specimen: blood. Every receptor here comes from a human donor with ulcerative colitis or Crohn's disease, or a healthy co-twin of an affected twin (not recorded which).

V usage is TRBV20-1 and J usage is TRBJ1-1; the TRBD1 assignment by TCRdb is unverifiable without DNA. This CDR3 region has 12 residues. CDR1 and CDR2 (germline): DFQATT, SNEGSKA (reference sequence). CDR3 protein: CSADRSGTEAFF.

The V gene is TRBV7-9, the J gene TRBJ1-2. Looked up from germline, CDR1 is SEHNR and CDR2 is FQNEAQ (reference sequence). The length of the CDR3 is 14 residues. The CDR3 sequence is CASSLGGEVGGYTF.

The genes are TRBV12-3 or TRBV12-4 and TRBJ2-3; TCRdb indicates TRBD1, and absent DNA this call remains unverified. The CDR3 length is 15 residues. The CDR3 is CASRPGDIRTDTQYF.

This rearrangement joins TRBV12-3 or TRBV12-4 to TRBJ2-5; TCRdb reports TRBD1, a call that lacks DNA to check it against. The CDR3 covers 16 residues. The CDR3 sequence is CASSLRGPGTGETQYF.

The V call is TRBV6-5, the J call TRBJ2-7; TCRdb gives TRBD2 as the D gene, but with no DNA this cannot be confirmed. In germline, CDR1 is MNHEY, CDR2 SVGAGI. CDR3 length: 15 residues. The chain's CDR3 is CASSYIAGGTYEQYF.

V usage is TRBV14 and J usage is TRBJ2-7; TCRdb's assignment of TRBD2 cannot be checked, as there is no DNA. Per the germline V gene, CDR1 is SGHDN and CDR2 is FVKESK. The CDR3 runs 15 residues. The CDR3 reads CASSQVPGSRNEQYF.

The V and J genes are TRBV12-3 or TRBV12-4 and TRBJ1-2; TCRdb's assignment of TRBD1 cannot be checked, as there is no DNA. The CDR3 totals 14 residues. The CDR3 reads CASRGTGLRYGYTF.

The chain has TRBV4-1 and TRBJ2-6. This CDR3 has 16 residues. Germline V gene sequence: CDR1 MGHRA, CDR2 YSYEKL. CDR3: CASSQVEGSGANVLTF.

The rearrangement links TRBV10-3 to TRBJ2-7; TCRdb names TRBD1, which stays unverified in the absence of DNA. CDR1 and CDR2 (germline): ENHRY, SYGVKD. The CDR3 is 18 amino acids. CDR3 sequence: CAISEVGSPGQFAYEQYF.

This chain links TRBV5-1 with TRBJ2-3. Per the germline V gene, CDR1 is SGHRS and CDR2 is YFSETQ. The CDR3 sequence is 14 residues long. This CDR3 reads CASSPYPEADTQYF.

The V call is TRBV12-3 or TRBV12-4, the J call TRBJ2-3; TCRdb lists TRBD2, though no DNA is available to test this call. The CDR3 loop spans 19 amino acids. The CDR3 protein is CASSYRPLLAGGSTDTQYF.

J is TRBJ2-7 and V is TRBV5-1; TCRdb indicates TRBD1, and absent DNA this call remains unverified. CDR1 is SGHRS, CDR2 YFSETQ, per germline. The CDR3 has 14 amino acids. CDR3: CASSYTGTGDEQYF.

The J gene is TRBJ2-3, the V gene TRBV7-8; TCRdb picks TRBD1, but there is no DNA to check that call. Germline CDR1 is SGHVS and CDR2 is FQNEAQ. CDR3 length: 14 residues. The CDR3 here is CASSEDRRVDTQYF. The full variable domain, with the rest looked up from reference TRBV7-8 and TRBJ2-3, is GAGVSQSPRYKVAKRGQDVALRCDPISGHVSLFWYQQALGQGPEFLTYFQNEAQLDKSGLPSDRFFAERPEGSVSTLKIQRTQQEDSAVYLCASSEDRRVDTQYFGPGTRLTVL.